This is a list of T cell receptor beta chains from one sample in a study of T cell changes during pregnancy in multiple sclerosis. The protocol was immunoSEQ multiplex PCR, while the TCRdb copy is restricted to in-frame clones and leaves out a portion. The sample records some 60,000 clones, roughly 87% being singletons. The source material was peripheral blood, sampled in the third trimester of pregnancy. The receptors shown here come from a female donor in good health, enrolled as a control in a pregnancy study. Both conserved end residues are part of each CDR3.

15 TRBJ1-4 TRBV16 CASSQSSTGGEKLFF
15 TRBJ2-2 TRBV6-5 CASSYVAPNTGELFF
16 TRBJ2-1 TRBV6-4 CASSDSAAGPYNEQFF
14 TRBJ1-1 TRBV19 CASSIGRLNTEAFF
14 TRBJ2-1 TRBV2 CASNGGLASNEQFF
13 TRBJ2-1 TRBV6-1 CATDSQGYNEQFF
12 TRBJ1-1 TRBV5-6 CASSVRDSKAFF
12 TRBJ1-2 TRBV29-1 CSVDSRLYGYTF
14 TRBJ1-2 TRBV6-5 CASSSPNRGIGYTF
12 TRBJ2-7 TRBV5-1 CASGINRAEQYF
15 TRBJ1-5 TRBV7-2 CASSLETGSNQPQHF
16 TRBJ2-1 TRBV6-6 CASSYSVTSEYNEQFF
14 TRBJ1-5 TRBV6-6 CASRPTASNQPQHF
15 TRBJ1-6 TRBV5-6 CASGTRGAGYSPLHF
14 TRBJ2-3 TRBV2 CASRTGRGTDTQYF
15 TRBJ1-4 TRBV18 CASSPPKGRVEKLFF
15 TRBJ2-7 TRBV18 CASSPPARAGIEQYF
14 TRBJ2-7 TRBV27 CASRVGRDPYEQYF
15 TRBJ2-5 TRBV11-2 CASSLLVDRQETQYF
16 TRBJ2-6 TRBV2 CASSPGHGSGANVLTF
16 TRBJ1-5 TRBV4-1 CASSPQIPSGGQPQHF
13 TRBJ2-1 TRBV27 CASSESHYNEQFF
15 TRBJ1-2 TRBV5-8 CASSLEQGPGYGYTF
15 TRBJ2-1 TRBV6-6 CASSVSGFSYNEQFF
15 TRBJ2-3 TRBV30 CAWSGQGGNTDTQYF
14 TRBJ2-6 TRBV10-3 CAISGFSGANVLTF
14 TRBJ2-2 TRBV9 CASSVVGSRGELFF
16 TRBJ2-1 TRBV19 CASSTPRQGKYNEQFF
15 TRBJ2-7 TRBV6-6 CASSRVGTGFGEQYF
16 TRBJ1-3 TRBV25-1 CASSERVGGPGNTIYF
12 TRBJ2-3 TRBV7-2 CASSLDGGRRDF
15 TRBJ2-5 TRBV2 CASSYPGGWWETQYF
15 TRBJ1-5 TRBV27 CASSPRTGLYQPQHF
12 TRBJ2-5 TRBV11-3 CASRQGWETQYF
14 TRBJ1-3 TRBV5-1 CASSSDFSGNTIYF
15 TRBJ1-2 TRBV7-9 CASSPPRAGVDGYTF
16 TRBJ2-1 TRBV19 CASSPLDRGTYNEQFF
13 TRBJ1-2 TRBV14 CASSQGGGYGYTF
16 TRBJ1-3 TRBV5-1 CASSLYEQGSGNTIYF
14 TRBJ2-7 TRBV2 CASSEGGGAYEQYF
13 TRBJ2-7 TRBV30 CAWRPGGLNEQYF
13 TRBJ2-7 TRBV27 CASSRRDSYEQYF
14 TRBJ1-3 TRBV19 CASSYLTTGNTIYF
14 TRBJ2-2 TRBV7-2 CASSPRGGTGELFF
13 TRBJ2-1 TRBV28 CASSFGHYNEQFF
14 TRBJ1-1 TRBV5-6 CASSRRQGRMGAFF
15 TRBJ2-1 TRBV7-9 CASDLGDSGHNEQFF
14 TRBJ1-2 TRBV11-2 CASSLERVNYGYTF